This T cell receptor beta chain was identified in a study of early T cells in non-severe SARS-CoV-2 infection. Study-wide points: VDJdb-based annotation leaned toward anti-spike CD8 responses and missed private and CD4 specificities.

This clonotype showed up just a few times. Its antigen is unknown. Each single cDNA molecule received a unique molecular identifier. TCRdb passed the 5' RACE reads through MiXCR, listing each CDR3 protein once. Of 100,000 to 140,000 distinct CDR3 sequences in the sample, around 10% were seen once. Germline V CDR1 and CDR2: LGHDT, YNNKEL (reference sequence). V was clipped by 6 bases and J by 0 bases, with 13 bases between them. The CDR3 runs to 15 residues. The rearrangement links TRBV3-1 to TRBJ2-3, with unresolved D. This receptor was obtained from an adult who was a healthcare worker with PCR-confirmed SARS-CoV-2 infection or an uninfected control (not recorded which). The material sequenced was whole blood. The CDR3 reads CASRRTETSTDTQYF. The CDR3, as DNA: TGTGCCAGCAGAAGGACGGAAACTAGCACAGATACGCAGTATTTT.